Following are 3 T cell receptor beta chains from one sample sequenced in a study of CXCR3-negative and CXCR3-positive naive CD8 T cells (dated by TCRdb to between 2018 and 2021). The sequencer was a NextSeq 550. The Human TCR Profiling Kit (MiLaboratory) was used to prepare UMI-labeled 5' RACE TRB cDNA libraries. TCRdb reprocessed the reads, so every CDR3 protein sequence counts as one entry and DNA is not shown. Per the sample table, the count is 150,000 or so distinct CDR3 sequences. The ten largest clones represent about 0.27% of the sample. Broad study findings and their caveats: TRB CDR3s from CXCR3-positive naive cells showed higher hydrophobicity (lower Kidera factor 4), lower energy, and higher strength and volume indices than CXCR3-negative naive cells.

Their antigens are not known. The sample consisted of naive CXCR3+ CD8+ T cells from blood. The cell subset or site tag for this specimen amounts to: CD45RO-CCR7+CD27+CD95- naive CD8+ T cells expressing CXCR3 (TNR3+). The receptors originated from a human donor in good health. Some clones in this sample may be carry-over from other donors' samples.

The rearrangement links TRBV2 to TRBJ1-2. Germline CDR1 SNHLY, CDR2 FYNNEI. The CDR3 is made up of 14 amino acids. The CDR3 loop is CASSPRDTNYGYTF. The variable domain in full, completed from reference TRBV2 and TRBJ1-2, reads EPEVTQTPSHQVTQMGQEVILRCVPISNHLYFYWYRQILGQKVEFLVSFYNNEISEKSEIFDDQFSVERPDGSNFTLKIRSTKLEDSAMYFCASSPRDTNYGYTFGSGTRLTVV.

V and J are TRBV5-5 and TRBJ2-3. Germline loops: CDR1 SGHKS, CDR2 YYEKEE (reference sequence). The CDR3 consists of 14 residues. CDR3 amino acids: CASSLMRETDTQYF.

V is TRBV10-3 and J is TRBJ2-3; the D gene TCRdb calls, TRBD1, cannot be checked with no DNA. The CDR3 loop spans 15 amino acids. Looked up from germline, CDR1 is ENHRY and CDR2 is SYGVKD. CDR3 region: CAISESGGGSDTQYF.